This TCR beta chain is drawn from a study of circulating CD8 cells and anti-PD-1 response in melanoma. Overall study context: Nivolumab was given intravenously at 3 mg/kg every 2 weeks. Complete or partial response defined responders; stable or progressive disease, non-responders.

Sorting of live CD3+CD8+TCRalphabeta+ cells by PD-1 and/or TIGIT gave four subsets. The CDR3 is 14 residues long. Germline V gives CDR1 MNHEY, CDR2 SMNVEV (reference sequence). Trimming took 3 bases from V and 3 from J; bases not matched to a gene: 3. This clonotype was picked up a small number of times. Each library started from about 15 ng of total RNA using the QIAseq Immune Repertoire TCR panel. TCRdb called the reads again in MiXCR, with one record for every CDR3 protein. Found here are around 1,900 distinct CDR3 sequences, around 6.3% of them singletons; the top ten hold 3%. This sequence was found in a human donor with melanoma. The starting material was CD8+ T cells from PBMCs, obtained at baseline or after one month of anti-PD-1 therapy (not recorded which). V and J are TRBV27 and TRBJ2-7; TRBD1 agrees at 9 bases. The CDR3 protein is CASSLGQGGYEQYF. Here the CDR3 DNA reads TGTGCCAGCAGTTTGGGACAGGGAGGCTACGAGCAGTACTTC.